A single sample is the source of the 8 T cell receptor beta chains below, sequenced in a study of graft-versus-host responses after intestinal transplantation. Clones were sequenced by immunoSEQ multiplex PCR, and TCRdb holds only the in-frame ones, with some missing. The sample holds some 87,000 clones, approximately 92% seen once. No antigen is known for these receptors. Here the sequenced sample was unstimulated CD8+ T cells sorted from spleen or lymph node cells, taken before transplant. The receptors shown here come from a human donor who was the organ donor for an intestinal transplant.

The CDR3 sequence: CSVEDVRLAGRNEQFF. The CDR3 coding sequence is TGCAGCGTTGAAGATGTCCGACTAGCGGGGCGGAATGAGCAGTTCTTC. The rearrangement joins TRBV29-1 to TRBJ2-1; 11 nucleotides align to TRBD2. Per the germline V gene, CDR1 is SQVTM and CDR2 is ANQGSEA. Losses at the gene ends were 0 bases for V and 7 bases for J; bases not matched to a gene: 8. The CDR3 spans 16 residues.

The chain joins TRBV5-1 to TRBJ1-1; 9 bases agree with TRBD1. Germline trimming cut 2 bases from V and 6 bases from J; bases unmatched to any gene: 8. This CDR3 is built from 15 residues. Germline CDR1 and CDR2: SGHRS and YFSETQ. The CDR3 reads CASSLGTGRLAEAFF. The CDR3 region has the DNA TGCGCCAGCAGCTTAGGGACAGGGAGGTTAGCTGAAGCTTTCTTT.

The chain couples TRBV4-2 to TRBJ2-3, with D possibly matching TRBD2 (6 bases). The length of the CDR3 is 17 residues. Germline V lookup: CDR1 LGHNA, CDR2 YNFKEQ. V was clipped by 1 base and J by 4 bases, with 18 bases between them. The CDR3 sequence is CASSQALAGPDADTQYF. The CDR3 coding sequence is TGTGCCAGCAGCCAAGCTCTGGCGGGGCCCGACGCAGATACGCAGTATTTT.

The chain uses TRBV6-5 and TRBJ1-5; D is unresolved. Trimming stripped 4 bases from V and 7 bases from J, with 11 bases between. Germline V gives CDR1 MNHEY, CDR2 SVGAGI. This CDR3 region has 13 residues. The CDR3 reads CASSWSYGQPQHF. As DNA, the CDR3 is TGTGCCAGCAGTTGGAGTTATGGGCAGCCCCAGCATTTT.

This chain links TRBV27 with TRBJ2-5, with TRBD1 identical over 9 bases. CDR1 and CDR2 (germline): MNHEY, SMNVEV (reference sequence). Trimming removed 4 bases from V and 7 bases from J; junction bases left unmatched: 7. The CDR3 has 14 amino acids. The CDR3 here is CASSSRTGEGTQYF. CDR3 nucleotide sequence: TGTGCCAGCAGTTCCCGGACAGGGGAGGGGACCCAGTACTTC.

The V and J genes are TRBV6-6 and TRBJ2-5; D gene unclear. V shed 6 bases and J shed 4 bases, with 6 bases lying between them. The germline gives CDR1 MNHNY, CDR2 SVGAGI (reference sequence). The CDR3 is 11 amino acids. CDR3 coding DNA: TGTGCCAGCAGCCTTAGAGAGACCCAGTACTTC. Translation gives CASSLRETQYF.

The chain recombines TRBV6-5 with TRBJ2-7, with 7 nucleotides matching TRBD1. The ends lost 1 base at V and 2 bases at J; junction bases unmatched: 2. CDR3 length: 14 amino acids. Per the germline V gene, CDR1 is MNHEY and CDR2 is SVGAGI. CDR3 in DNA: TGTGCCAGCAGTTACTGGGACAGCACCTACGAGCAGTACTTC. Translating it yields CASSYWDSTYEQYF.

The chain is built from TRBV29-1 and TRBJ1-2; D remains unclear. Germline lookup yields CDR1 SQVTM and CDR2 ANQGSEA. CDR3 size: 12 residues. Trimming stripped 7 bases from V and 4 bases from J, with 13 bases between. CDR3 sequence (DNA): TGCAGCGGTATAACAGAGTTCTATGGCTACACCTTC. Its protein product is CSGITEFYGYTF.